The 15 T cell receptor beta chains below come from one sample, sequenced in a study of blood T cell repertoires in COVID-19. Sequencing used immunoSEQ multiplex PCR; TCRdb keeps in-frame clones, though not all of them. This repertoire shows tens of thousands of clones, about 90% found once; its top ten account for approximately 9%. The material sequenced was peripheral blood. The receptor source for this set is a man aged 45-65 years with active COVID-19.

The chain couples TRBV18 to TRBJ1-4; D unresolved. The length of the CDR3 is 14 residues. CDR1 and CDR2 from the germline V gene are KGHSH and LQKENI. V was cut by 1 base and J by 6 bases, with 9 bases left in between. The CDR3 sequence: CASSPRGVDEKLFF. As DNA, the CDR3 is TGTGCCAGCTCACCACGGGGAGTGGATGAAAAACTGTTTTTT.

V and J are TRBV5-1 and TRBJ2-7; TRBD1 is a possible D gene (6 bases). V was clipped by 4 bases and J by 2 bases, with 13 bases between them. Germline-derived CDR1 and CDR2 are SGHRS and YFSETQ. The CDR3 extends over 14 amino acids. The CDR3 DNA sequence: TGCGCCAGCAGCCCAGGGGCAGGGGCCTACGAGCAGTACTTC. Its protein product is CASSPGAGAYEQYF.

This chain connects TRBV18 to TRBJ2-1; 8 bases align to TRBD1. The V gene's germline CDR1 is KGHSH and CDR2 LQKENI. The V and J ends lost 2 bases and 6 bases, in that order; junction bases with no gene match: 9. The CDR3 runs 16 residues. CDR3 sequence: CASSPDHRGTTNEQFF. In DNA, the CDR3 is TGTGCCAGCTCACCAGACCACAGGGGGACCACCAATGAGCAGTTCTTC. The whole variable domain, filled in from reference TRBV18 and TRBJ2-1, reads NAGVMQNPRHLVRRRGQEARLRCSPMKGHSHVYWYRQLPEEGLKFMVYLQKENIIDESGMPKERFSAEFPKEGPSILRIQQVVRGDSAAYFCASSPDHRGTTNEQFFGPGTRLTVL.

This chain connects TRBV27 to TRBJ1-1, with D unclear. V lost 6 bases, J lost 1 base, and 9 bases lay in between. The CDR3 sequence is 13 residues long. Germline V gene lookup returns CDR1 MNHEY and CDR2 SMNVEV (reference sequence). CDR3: CASRTRENTEAFF. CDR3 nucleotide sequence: TGTGCCAGCAGAACCCGGGAGAACACTGAAGCTTTCTTT.

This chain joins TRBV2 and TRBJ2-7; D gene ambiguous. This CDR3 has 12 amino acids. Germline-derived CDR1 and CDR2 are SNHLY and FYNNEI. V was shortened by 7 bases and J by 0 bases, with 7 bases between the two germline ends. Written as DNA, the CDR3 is TGTGCCAGCATGGCCCCCTCCTACGAGCAGTACTTC. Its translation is CASMAPSYEQYF.

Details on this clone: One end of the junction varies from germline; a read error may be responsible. The CDR3 coding sequence is TGTGCCAGCAGTTTAGATTTCAGCGAGCAGTACTTC. This gives the protein CASSLDFSEQYF. The gene calls are TRBV11-3 and TRBJ2-7, with D hard to call. The V gene's germline CDR1 is SGHNT and CDR2 YENEEA. The CDR3 length is 12 residues.

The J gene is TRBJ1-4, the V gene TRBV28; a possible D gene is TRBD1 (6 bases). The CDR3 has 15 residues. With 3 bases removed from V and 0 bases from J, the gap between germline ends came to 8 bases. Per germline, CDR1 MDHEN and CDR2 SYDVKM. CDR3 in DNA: TGTGCCAGCAGTTTCAGGACAGCAACTAATGAAAAACTGTTTTTT. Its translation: CASSFRTATNEKLFF.

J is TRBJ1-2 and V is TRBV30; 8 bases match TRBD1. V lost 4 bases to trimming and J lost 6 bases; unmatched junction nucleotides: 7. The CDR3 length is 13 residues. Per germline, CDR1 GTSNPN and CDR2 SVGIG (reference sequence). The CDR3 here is CAWTGQGRDGYTF. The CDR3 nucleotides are TGTGCCTGGACCGGACAGGGTAGGGATGGCTACACCTTC.

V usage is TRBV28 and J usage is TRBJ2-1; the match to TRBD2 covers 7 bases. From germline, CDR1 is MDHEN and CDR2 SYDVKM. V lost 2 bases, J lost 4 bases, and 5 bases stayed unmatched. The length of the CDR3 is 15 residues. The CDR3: CASSLGSGSYNEQFF. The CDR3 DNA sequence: TGTGCCAGCAGTTTAGGTAGCGGGTCGTACAATGAGCAGTTCTTC.

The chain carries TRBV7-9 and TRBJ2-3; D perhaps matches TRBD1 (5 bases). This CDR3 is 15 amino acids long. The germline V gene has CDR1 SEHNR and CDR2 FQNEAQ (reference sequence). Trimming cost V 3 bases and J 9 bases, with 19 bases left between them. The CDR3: CASSFVMGFSGTQYF. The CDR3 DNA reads TGTGCCAGCAGCTTTGTAATGGGGTTTTCAGGGACGCAGTATTTT.

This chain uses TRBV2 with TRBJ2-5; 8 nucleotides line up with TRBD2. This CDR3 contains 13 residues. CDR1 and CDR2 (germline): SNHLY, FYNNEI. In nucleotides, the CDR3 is TGTGCAGCAGAGGGGACTAGTTGGGAGACCCAGTACTTC. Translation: CAAEGTSWETQYF. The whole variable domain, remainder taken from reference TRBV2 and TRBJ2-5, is EPEVTQTPSHQVTQMGQEVILRCVPISNHLYFYWYRQILGQKVEFLVSFYNNEISEKSEIFDDQFSVERPDGSNFTLKIRSTKLEDSAMYFCAAEGTSWETQYFGPGTRLLVL.

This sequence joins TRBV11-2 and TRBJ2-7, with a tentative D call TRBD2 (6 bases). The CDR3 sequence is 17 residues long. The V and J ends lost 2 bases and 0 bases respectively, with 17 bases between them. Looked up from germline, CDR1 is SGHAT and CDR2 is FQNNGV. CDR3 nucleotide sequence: TGTGCCAGCAGCTTAAGGATCGGGGCTAGCGCCTCCTACGAGCAGTACTTC. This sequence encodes CASSLRIGASASYEQYF.

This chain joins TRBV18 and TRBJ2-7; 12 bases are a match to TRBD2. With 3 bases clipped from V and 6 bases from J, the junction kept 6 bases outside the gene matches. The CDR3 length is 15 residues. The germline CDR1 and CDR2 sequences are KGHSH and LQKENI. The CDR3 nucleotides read TGTGCCAGCTCACCCCGGACTAGCGGGAACTTCGAGCAGTACTTC. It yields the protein CASSPRTSGNFEQYF.

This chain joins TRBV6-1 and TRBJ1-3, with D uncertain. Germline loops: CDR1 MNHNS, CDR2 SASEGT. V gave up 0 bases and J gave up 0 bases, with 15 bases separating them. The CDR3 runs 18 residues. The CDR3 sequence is CASSEALVVSFSGNTIYF. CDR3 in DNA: TGTGCCAGCAGTGAAGCGCTCGTAGTGAGCTTCTCTGGAAACACCATATATTTT.

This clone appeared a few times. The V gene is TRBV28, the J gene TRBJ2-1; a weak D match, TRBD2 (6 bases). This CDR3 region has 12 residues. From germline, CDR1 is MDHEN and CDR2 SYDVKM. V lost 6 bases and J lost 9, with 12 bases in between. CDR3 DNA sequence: TGTGCCAGCAGCAGAACTAGCCTTGAGCAGTTCTTC. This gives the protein CASSRTSLEQFF.